A single sample gave rise to the 18 T cell receptor beta chains below, sequenced in a study of T cells after yellow fever vaccination. TCRdb re-called the 5' RACE reads with MiXCR, one entry per CDR3 protein. The sample lists fewer than 450,000 distinct CDR3 sequences, roughly 10% occurring once. Sequences were derived from PBMCs, sampled on the day of the first yellow fever vaccination. The origin of the receptors is a young man who received the YFV17D yellow fever vaccine.

J is TRBJ2-5 and V is TRBV7-8, with 10 bases matching TRBD2. Germline V gives CDR1 SGHVS, CDR2 FQNEAQ. Trimming at V came to 3 bases and at J to 5 bases, leaving 6 bases not matched to a gene. The CDR3 extends over 15 amino acids. The CDR3 sequence is CASSLTSGFRETQYF. In DNA, the CDR3 is TGTGCCAGCAGCTTGACTAGCGGGTTTCGGGAGACCCAGTACTTC.

The table lists this clonotype with a few counts. The rearrangement joins TRBV7-8 to TRBJ1-1, with D unclear. CDR3 length equals 16 residues. Trimming took 4 bases from V and 1 from J, leaving 16 bases between them. CDR1 SGHVS and CDR2 FQNEAQ come from the germline V gene. The CDR3 region has the DNA TGTGCCAGCAGCTCGCCGGCAGGCGTGGGGAACACTGAAGCTTTCTTT. It specifies CASSSPAGVGNTEAFF.

This clonotype was detected only a few times. This chain links TRBV10-3 with TRBJ2-3, with D hard to call. Trimming left V 0 bases short and J 6 bases short, with 10 bases between. This CDR3 is built from 14 residues. In germline, CDR1 is ENHRY, CDR2 SYGVKD. The CDR3 DNA is TGTGCCATCAGTGAGTCGAAGGGTTGGGATACGCAGTATTTT. Its translation is CAISESKGWDTQYF.

The V gene is TRBV11-2, the J gene TRBJ2-2; 12 bases agree with TRBD2. Germline V gene lookup returns CDR1 SGHAT and CDR2 FQNNGV. Unmatched junction bases numbered 13, after V lost 4 bases and J lost 4 bases. CDR3 length: 19 amino acids. CDR3 nucleotides: TGTGCCAGCAGCTGGCCCGTGACTAGCGGGGGCCTCGGCACCGGGGAGCTGTTTTTT. It yields the protein CASSWPVTSGGLGTGELFF.

This clonotype was picked up a small number of times. The chain is built from TRBV7-3 and TRBJ2-6; D not certain. The CDR3 covers 18 residues. Trimming removed 5 bases at V and 0 bases at J, with 17 bases between. Germline assignment: CDR1 SGHTA and CDR2 FQGTGA. The CDR3 sequence: CASSLPLGGDSGANVLTF. Written as DNA, the CDR3 is TGTGCCAGCAGCCTTCCCCTGGGCGGCGACTCTGGGGCCAACGTCCTGACTTTC.

This clonotype was picked up a small number of times. The chain carries TRBV5-4 and TRBJ1-2; 7 nucleotides agree with TRBD1. The CDR3 is 15 amino acids. CDR1 SGHNT and CDR2 YYREEE come from the germline V gene (reference sequence). The V gene end was trimmed by 3 bases and the J gene end by 4 bases; junction bases not matched to a gene: 9. Here the CDR3 DNA reads TGTGCCAGCAGCTGGGGGACAGCTTCCGGCTATGGCTACACCTTC. It specifies CASSWGTASGYGYTF.

This clonotype came up a few times. The chain couples TRBV14 to TRBJ2-2; possibly TRBD1 for D (6 bases). V shed 1 base and J shed 3 bases, with 9 bases lying between them. This CDR3 comprises 15 residues. Germline assignment: CDR1 SGHDN and CDR2 FVKESK. CDR3: CASSQATGYTGELFF. CDR3 nucleotides: TGTGCCAGCAGCCAAGCGACAGGCTACACCGGGGAGCTGTTTTTT.

This clonotype was seen a handful of times. This rearrangement joins TRBV9 to TRBJ1-6; D remains ambiguous. V was shortened by 0 bases and J by 2 bases, with 9 bases between the two germline ends. This CDR3 region has 16 residues. CDR1 and CDR2 (germline): SGDLS, YYNGEE. The CDR3 loop is CASSVGVGPYNSPLHF. CDR3 DNA sequence: TGTGCCAGCAGCGTAGGGGTAGGACCCTATAATTCACCCCTCCACTTT.

CDR3 in amino acids: CASSRVGGSGNEQFF. CDR3 nucleotides: TGTGCCAGCAGCCGCGTCGGGGGGTCGGGCAATGAGCAGTTCTTC. The J gene is TRBJ2-1, the V gene TRBV6-1; 7 positions match TRBD2. The CDR3 totals 15 residues. Germline V lookup: CDR1 MNHNS, CDR2 SASEGT. The V segment lost 6 bases and the J segment 6 bases; nucleotides outside the gene matches: 11.

This clonotype was seen only once. The rearrangement uses TRBV6-5 and TRBJ1-1; possible D gene TRBD1, 6 bases. Germline V gene lookup returns CDR1 MNHEY and CDR2 SVGAGI. V lost 8 bases to trimming and J lost 5 bases, with 21 bases between them. The CDR3 extends over 15 amino acids. The CDR3 DNA follows: TGTGCCAGCGGATACTACAGGGCCGAGGGGACTGAAGCTTTCTTT. Its translation: CASGYYRAEGTEAFF.

V is TRBV5-4 and J is TRBJ2-7; D unresolved. Trimming shortened V by 0 bases and J by 6 bases, and 7 bases separated the two germline ends. Looked up from germline, CDR1 is SGHNT and CDR2 is YYREEE (reference sequence). The CDR3 sequence is 12 residues long. The CDR3 DNA reads TGTGCCAGCAGCTTGGGACGGACCGAGCAGTACTTC. It translates to CASSLGRTEQYF.

With regard to this clonotype: One end of the junction is discordant with germline, which a read error may explain. CDR3 protein: CATSQTGGVLETLYF. DNA of the CDR3: TGTGCCACCAGCCAGACAGGGGGTGTGTTAGAGACCCTGTACTTC. The chain carries TRBV15 and TRBJ2-5, with 9 bases that match TRBD1. Looked up from germline, CDR1 is LNHNV and CDR2 is YYDKDF (reference sequence). The CDR3 is 15 residues long.

This clonotype was found many times. This chain connects TRBV11-2 to TRBJ2-5; D may be TRBD2 (5 bases). V lost 7 bases and J 5 bases, leaving 14 bases between the germline ends. CDR3 length: 13 amino acids. Germline V gene sequence: CDR1 SGHAT, CDR2 FQNNGV. The CDR3 DNA reads TGTGCCAGCACACGAGGGCTAACGGAGACCCAGTACTTC. This codes for CASTRGLTETQYF.

This clonotype was found many times. V is TRBV5-1 and J is TRBJ2-4; D call uncertain. Germline V CDR1 and CDR2: SGHRS, YFSETQ. The CDR3 is made up of 14 amino acids. The V and J ends lost 6 bases and 6 bases respectively, with 16 bases between them. In DNA form, the CDR3 reads TGCGCCAGCACCCCCGACGCGCTAATAAACATTCAGTACTTC. Its translation is CASTPDALINIQYF.

This clonotype was observed at least ten times. This chain connects TRBV18 to TRBJ2-1; tentatively, D is TRBD2 (5 bases). The germline CDR1 and CDR2 sequences are KGHSH and LQKENI. This CDR3 is 14 amino acids long. V shed 0 bases and J shed 8 bases, with 11 bases lying between them. The CDR3 reads CASSPPSGYDEQFF. CDR3 sequence (DNA): TGTGCCAGCTCACCACCGTCGGGGTACGATGAGCAGTTCTTC.

This clonotype was observed at least ten times. The CDR3 nucleotides read TGCGCCAGCAGCTTGTGGGGCACAGATACGCAGTATTTT. Translating gives CASSLWGTDTQYF. The chain uses TRBV5-1 and TRBJ2-3, with D unclear. The CDR3 has 13 amino acids. Per the germline V gene, CDR1 is SGHRS and CDR2 is YFSETQ. V was pared by 1 base and J by 1 base, with 4 bases between.

This clonotype appeared a single time. The V gene is TRBV27, the J gene TRBJ2-5, with 9 bases lining up with TRBD1. J was trimmed by 1 base and V by 4 bases; bases with no gene match: 1. CDR1 and CDR2 (germline): MNHEY, SMNVEV (reference sequence). This CDR3 is built from 14 residues. For the CDR3, the DNA is TGTGCCAGCAGTTGGACAGGGGTCCAAGAGACCCAGTACTTC. It yields the protein CASSWTGVQETQYF.

The rearrangement joins TRBV28 to TRBJ2-3; a possible D gene is TRBD1 (6 bases). Germline V gives CDR1 MDHEN, CDR2 SYDVKM. Trimming removed 11 bases from V and 2 bases from J, with 23 bases in between. This CDR3 is built from 16 residues. CDR3 DNA: TGTGCCTCGGGCGGCGGGTGGACAGAGAACACAGATACGCAGTATTTT. It specifies CASGGGWTENTDTQYF. Supplemented by reference TRBV28 and TRBJ2-3, the full variable domain reads DVKVTQSSRYLVKRTGEKVFLECVQDMDHENMFWYRQDPGLGLRLIYFSYDVKMKEKGDIPEGYSVSREKKERFSLILESASTNQTSMYLCASGGGWTENTDTQYFGPGTRLTVL.